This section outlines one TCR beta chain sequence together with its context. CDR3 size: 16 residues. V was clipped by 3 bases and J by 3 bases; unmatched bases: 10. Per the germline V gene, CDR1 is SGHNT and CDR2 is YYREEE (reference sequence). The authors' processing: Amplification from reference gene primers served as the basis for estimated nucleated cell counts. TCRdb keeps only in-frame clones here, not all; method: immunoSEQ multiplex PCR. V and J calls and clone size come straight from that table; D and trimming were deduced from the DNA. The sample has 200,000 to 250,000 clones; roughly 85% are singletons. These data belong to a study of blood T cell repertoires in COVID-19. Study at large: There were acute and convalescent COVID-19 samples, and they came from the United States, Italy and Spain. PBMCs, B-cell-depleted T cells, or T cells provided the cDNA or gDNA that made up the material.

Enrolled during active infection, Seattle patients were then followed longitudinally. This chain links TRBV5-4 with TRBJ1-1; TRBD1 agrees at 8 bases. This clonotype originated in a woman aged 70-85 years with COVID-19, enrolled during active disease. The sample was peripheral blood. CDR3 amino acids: CASSSDRATGDTEAFF. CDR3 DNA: TGTGCCAGCAGCTCGGACAGGGCAACAGGGGACACTGAAGCTTTCTTT. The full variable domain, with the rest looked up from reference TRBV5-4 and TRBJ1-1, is ETGVTQSPTHLIKTRGQQVTLRCSSQSGHNTVSWYQQALGQGPQFIFQYYREEENGRGNFPPRFSGLQFPNYSSELNVNALELDDSALYLCASSSDRATGDTEAFFGQGTRLTVV.